Following are 3 T cell receptor beta chains from one sample sequenced in a study of T cell responses to AZD1222 COVID-19 vaccine. TCRdb keeps only in-frame clones here, not all; method: immunoSEQ multiplex PCR. Its listing shows about 140,000 clones. The sequencing input was peripheral blood. The source of these receptors is an adult in good health.

This sequence joins TRBV19 and TRBJ2-5, with unresolved D. The germline V gene has CDR1 LNHDA and CDR2 SQIVND (reference sequence). Trimming took off 1 base at V and 5 bases at J, with 8 bases between the two ends. The length of the CDR3 is 13 residues. Written as DNA, the CDR3 is TGTGCCAGTAGTATAGTGCCTTCTGAGACCCAGTACTTC. Translating gives CASSIVPSETQYF.

The rearrangement joins TRBV7-9 to TRBJ1-3; D gene ambiguous. The CDR3 spans 14 residues. From germline, CDR1 is SEHNR and CDR2 FQNEAQ (reference sequence). V was cut by 3 bases and J by 7 bases, with 13 bases left in between. CDR3 residues: CASSFPTTGNTIYF. The DNA for the CDR3 is TGTGCCAGCAGCTTCCCCACCACGGGGAACACCATATATTTT.

The genes are TRBV7-2 and TRBJ1-1; 7 bases line up with TRBD1. Trimming cost V 4 bases and J 1 base; bases outside gene matches: 3. Germline V gene sequence: CDR1 SGHTA, CDR2 FQGNSA. This CDR3 contains 14 residues. CDR3: CASSYRTGNTEAFF. In nucleotides, the CDR3 is TGTGCCAGCAGCTACCGGACAGGGAACACTGAAGCTTTCTTT.